The present TCR beta chain was sequenced within a study of T-cell memory formation after mild COVID-19. J lost 5 bases, V lost 1 base, and 11 bases had no gene match. Germline V lookup: CDR1 LNHNV, CDR2 YYDKDF (reference sequence). This CDR3 is 16 amino acids long. Researchers used 5'RACE with constant-segment primers to make TCR alpha and TCR beta cDNA libraries that carry sample barcodes and UMIs. TCRdb fed the 5' RACE reads into MiXCR, producing one record per CDR3 protein. The sample consists of some 65,000 distinct CDR3 sequences, around 15% of them appearing once. The sequence came from an adult woman who had mild COVID-19 (a few samples of this study predate the infection). Cell type and time point are not known. Source material: PBMCs or a T cell subset sorted from them (not recorded which). J is TRBJ2-7 and V is TRBV15; 7 bases fit TRBD1. The CDR3 DNA follows: TGTGCCACCAGCAGAGCCAGACAGGGTTCATTTAACGAGCAGTACTTC. This sequence encodes CATSRARQGSFNEQYF.